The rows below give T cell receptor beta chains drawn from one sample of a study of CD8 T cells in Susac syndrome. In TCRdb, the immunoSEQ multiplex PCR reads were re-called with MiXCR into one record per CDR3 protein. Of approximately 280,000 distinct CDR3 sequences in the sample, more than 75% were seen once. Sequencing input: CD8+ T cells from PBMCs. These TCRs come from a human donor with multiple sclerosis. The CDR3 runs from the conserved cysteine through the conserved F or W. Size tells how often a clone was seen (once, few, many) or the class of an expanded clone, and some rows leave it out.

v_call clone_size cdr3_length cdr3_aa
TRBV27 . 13 CATLTRTNNEQFF
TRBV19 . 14 CASTAGQGGYGYTF
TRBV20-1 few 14 CSAAGSPNYNEQFF
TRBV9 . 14 CASSARDSTDTQYF
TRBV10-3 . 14 CAAWDQGVSYEQYF
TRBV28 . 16 CASSTIRGGIANEQFF
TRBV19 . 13 CASSMGRAAEAFF
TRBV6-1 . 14 CASWGGDSPDTQYF
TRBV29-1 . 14 CSVEGEDSNQPQHF
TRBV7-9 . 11 CASSEQGRLFF
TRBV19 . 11 CASPWEAEQCF
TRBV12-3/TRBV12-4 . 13 CASARARTDTQYF
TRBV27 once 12 CASRGYHPGYTF
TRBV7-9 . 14 CASSTQDRKNIQYF
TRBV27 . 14 CATAWDGDTGELFF
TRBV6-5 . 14 CASSYSTVNTEAFF
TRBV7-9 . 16 CASSLRTSGRHNEQFF
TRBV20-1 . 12 CSARAAEGGYTF
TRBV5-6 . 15 CASSPEVGLTGELFF
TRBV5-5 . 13 CASSLTEVRPQHF
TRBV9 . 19 CASSAPGTDVGSSYNEQFF
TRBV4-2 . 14 CASSQGGIENIQYF
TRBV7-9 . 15 CASSQGLVLAGELFF
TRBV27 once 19 CASILVHRDDISGANVLTF
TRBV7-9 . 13 CASSLEGFWEQFF
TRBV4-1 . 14 CASSQAGIWAGYTF
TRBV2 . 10 CASAGLGYTF
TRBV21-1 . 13 CASLQGLHTEAFF
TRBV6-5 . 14 CASSYREGTDTQYF
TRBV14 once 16 CASSQERPFTSDGYTF
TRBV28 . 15 CASSRIRGAADTQYF
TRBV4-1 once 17 CASSQDSLTGVNTEAFF
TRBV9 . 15 CASSVTSGSTDTQYF
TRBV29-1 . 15 CSVELSGGRSGELFF
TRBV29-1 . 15 CSVAVGTSGYNEQFF
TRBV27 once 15 CASSPGRGTYNEQFF
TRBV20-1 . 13 CSAYWVQDNEQFF
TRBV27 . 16 CASSLSAGAGNQPQHF
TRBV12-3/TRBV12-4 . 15 CASHRWRQSFYEQYF
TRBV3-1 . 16 CASSLALSGSGDTQYF
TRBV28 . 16 CASSSDRELVNTEAFF
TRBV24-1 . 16 CATSDRDRERGDEQFF
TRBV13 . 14 CASSLPPRGPEAFF
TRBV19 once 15 CASSRRGPVQETQYF
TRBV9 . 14 CASSVDGGHQPQHF
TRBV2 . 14 CASRAAGQNYGYTF
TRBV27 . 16 CASSLVLAGGPNTQYF
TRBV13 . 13 CASSFSGAYEQYF
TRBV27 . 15 CASRGQSTATDTQYF
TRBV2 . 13 CASRTRGPGGYTF
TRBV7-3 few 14 CASSSSDWVTEAFF
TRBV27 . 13 CASSWGSGTEAFF
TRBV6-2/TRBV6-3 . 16 CASSYLREGLGDTQYF
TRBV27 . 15 CASSLLRGLDYEQYF